The 22 T cell receptor beta chains listed next were all sequenced from one sample in a study of blood T cell repertoires in COVID-19. Sequencing used immunoSEQ multiplex PCR; TCRdb keeps in-frame clones, though not all of them. In the table there are about 200,000 clones, roughly 90% of which are singletons. Specimen: PBMCs or T cells enriched from blood (not recorded which). The source is a young woman who had recovered from COVID-19.

The chain couples TRBV9 to TRBJ2-2; 7 positions match TRBD1. Germline CDR1 is SGDLS and CDR2 is YYNGEE. The CDR3 extends over 16 amino acids. The trim removed 0 bases at V and 0 bases at J, leaving 2 bases unmatched. CDR3 protein: CASSVGTGPNTGELFF. The DNA for the CDR3 is TGTGCCAGCAGCGTAGGGACAGGTCCGAACACCGGGGAGCTGTTTTTT.

The J gene is TRBJ1-6, the V gene TRBV4-2; D not resolved. CDR1 is LGHNA and CDR2 is YNFKEQ in the germline V gene. The CDR3 runs 12 residues. Trimming shortened V by 1 base and J by 9 bases, and 4 bases separated the two germline ends. This CDR3 reads CASSQVSSPLHF. CDR3 coding DNA: TGTGCCAGCAGCCAAGTTAGTTCACCCCTCCACTTT.

This chain connects TRBV28 to TRBJ2-7; D possibly corresponds to TRBD1 (6 bases). Germline V gene lookup returns CDR1 MDHEN and CDR2 SYDVKM. This CDR3 has 13 residues. With 6 bases removed from V and 6 bases from J, the gap between germline ends came to 15 bases. Here the CDR3 reads CASSLQGPREQYF. Written as DNA, the CDR3 is TGTGCCAGCAGCTTACAGGGTCCTCGCGAGCAGTACTTC.

V usage is TRBV11-2 and J usage is TRBJ2-7, with TRBD2 as a possible D gene (6 bases). CDR3 length: 15 residues. The V end lost 5 bases, the J end lost 1 base, and 15 bases lay between the germline ends. Germline CDR1 reads SGHAT; CDR2 reads FQNNGV. CDR3 loop: CASSLGRGGSYEQYF. CDR3 DNA sequence: TGTGCCAGCAGCCTAGGGCGGGGCGGATCCTACGAGCAGTACTTC.

The genes are TRBV19 and TRBJ2-1; tentatively, D is TRBD1 (6 bases). Germline V gene lookup returns CDR1 LNHDA and CDR2 SQIVND (reference sequence). This CDR3 has 17 amino acids. V shed 5 bases and J shed 1 base, with 18 bases lying between them. For the CDR3, the DNA is TGTGCCAGTAGTCCCGAAACAGGGTGGGGTTCCTACAATGAGCAGTTCTTC. Amino acids: CASSPETGWGSYNEQFF.

The rearrangement uses TRBV2 and TRBJ1-4, with 10 positions matching TRBD1. Germline assignment: CDR1 SNHLY and CDR2 FYNNEI. The CDR3 is 15 residues long. V gave up 8 bases and J gave up 8 bases; unmatched junction bases: 11. CDR3 protein: CASWGRDRGDEKLFF. CDR3 in DNA: TGTGCCAGCTGGGGTCGGGACAGGGGCGACGAAAAACTGTTTTTT.

The V call is TRBV29-1, the J call TRBJ1-2, with TRBD1 matching over 8 bases. The CDR3 is 12 amino acids. The V segment lost 7 bases and the J segment 2 bases; nucleotides outside the gene matches: 3. Germline values: CDR1 SQVTM, CDR2 ANQGSEA. CDR3 sequence: CSGRQGNYGYTF. The CDR3 DNA follows: TGCAGCGGGAGACAGGGGAACTATGGCTACACCTTC.

The V gene is TRBV29-1, the J gene TRBJ1-2; D is possibly TRBD1 (6 bases). The CDR3 length is 11 residues. V dropped 6 bases and J dropped 10 bases, with 15 bases sitting between them. Germline CDR1 and CDR2: SQVTM and ANQGSEA. The CDR3, as DNA: TGCAGCGTAAGCAGGGGCGTCGACTACACCTTC. Residues: CSVSRGVDYTF.

V and J are TRBV30 and TRBJ2-4; a possible D gene is TRBD1 (6 bases). Trimming pared 0 bases from V and 5 bases from J, leaving 11 bases between. Per the germline V gene, CDR1 is GTSNPN and CDR2 is SVGIG (reference sequence). CDR3 size: 14 residues. CDR3 residues: CAWSVEQGQNIQYF. The CDR3 DNA reads as TGTGCCTGGAGTGTTGAACAGGGACAAAACATTCAGTACTTC.

V usage is TRBV5-1 and J usage is TRBJ2-5; D call uncertain. Germline V gene lookup returns CDR1 SGHRS and CDR2 YFSETQ. With 0 bases removed from V and 2 bases from J, the gap between germline ends came to 11 bases. This CDR3 contains 15 residues. CDR3 loop: CASSLESRIQETQYF. CDR3 nucleotide sequence: TGCGCCAGCAGCTTGGAATCGAGGATACAAGAGACCCAGTACTTC.

The CDR3 DNA reads TGTGCCAGCAGCCCCAGGCTGTACCAGGACTACGAGCAGTACTTC. It yields the protein CASSPRLYQDYEQYF. The rearrangement links TRBV7-3 to TRBJ2-7; D uncertain. The CDR3 runs 15 residues. Trimming took 5 bases from V and 3 from J, leaving 17 bases between them. Germline loops: CDR1 SGHTA, CDR2 FQGTGA.

CDR3 loop: CASSLGQPDNYGYTF. The CDR3 coding sequence is TGTGCCAGCAGCCTAGGACAGCCTGATAACTATGGCTACACCTTC. V gene TRBV6-5 combines with J gene TRBJ1-2; D may be TRBD1 (6 bases). Trimming removed 6 bases at V and 1 base at J, with 15 bases between. The CDR3 has 15 amino acids. The germline gives CDR1 MNHEY, CDR2 SVGAGI.

V gene TRBV5-4 combines with J gene TRBJ1-2; D possibly corresponds to TRBD1 (5 bases). V was shortened by 4 bases and J by 2 bases, with 9 bases between the two germline ends. The CDR3 contains 13 residues. Germline-derived CDR1 and CDR2 are SGHNT and YYREEE (reference sequence). The CDR3 is CASSRQKNYGYTF. CDR3 sequence (DNA): TGTGCCAGCAGCCGACAGAAGAACTATGGCTACACCTTC.

The chain is built from TRBV12-3 or TRBV12-4 and TRBJ2-2; D perhaps matches TRBD1 (5 bases). Trimming pared 6 bases from V and 7 bases from J, leaving 12 bases between. The CDR3 is made up of 13 amino acids. CDR3 loop: CASRSGFDGELFF. The DNA of the CDR3 is TGTGCCAGCAGATCAGGGTTTGACGGGGAGCTGTTTTTT.

This clone was detected only once. The rearrangement links TRBV7-9 to TRBJ1-1; D remains ambiguous. The CDR3 consists of 14 residues. V was pared by 5 bases and J by 4 bases, with 14 bases between. Germline-derived CDR1 and CDR2 are SEHNR and FQNEAQ (reference sequence). The CDR3 sequence is CASSPGWGGTEAFF. The CDR3 DNA is TGTGCCAGCAGCCCCGGGTGGGGAGGCACTGAAGCTTTCTTT.

This chain joins TRBV7-2 and TRBJ2-2; D unclear. V lost 9 bases, J lost 3 bases, and 14 bases lay in between. CDR1 and CDR2 from the germline V gene are SGHTA and FQGNSA. CDR3 length: 14 amino acids. This CDR3 is CASKALIYTGELFF. As DNA, the CDR3 is TGTGCCAGTAAAGCTCTCATTTACACCGGGGAGCTGTTTTTT.

The rearrangement joins TRBV11-2 to TRBJ1-6; possibly TRBD1 for D (5 bases). V dropped 2 bases and J dropped 6 bases, with 11 bases sitting between them. Per germline, CDR1 SGHAT and CDR2 FQNNGV. This CDR3 has 15 residues. DNA for the CDR3: TGTGCCAGCAGCTTACTCCGGGGACTTAATTCACCCCTCCACTTT. Residues: CASSLLRGLNSPLHF.

The V call is TRBV7-8, the J call TRBJ2-1, with a tentative D call TRBD2 (6 bases). Germline V gene data show CDR1 as SGHVS and CDR2 as FQNEAQ. CDR3 length: 17 amino acids. Trimming cost V 1 base and J 1 base, with 14 bases left between them. Written as DNA, the CDR3 is TGTGCCAGCAGCTTAGAGCGGGCGGGGATGTCCTACAATGAGCAGTTCTTC. This translates into CASSLERAGMSYNEQFF.

This rearrangement joins TRBV3-1 (or the pseudogene TRBV3-2) to TRBJ1-4; D possibly corresponds to TRBD1 (6 bases). The length of the CDR3 is 14 residues. CDR1 is LGHDT, CDR2 YNNKEL, per germline (reference sequence). V was pared by 4 bases and J by 5 bases, with 11 bases between. This CDR3 is CASSRDTLNEKLFF. The CDR3 DNA follows: TGTGCCAGCAGCCGGGACACCCTGAATGAAAAACTGTTTTTT.

This sequence joins TRBV21-1 and TRBJ1-6. TRBV21-1 is a pseudogene segment. This CDR3 is 12 amino acids long. The CDR3 sequence is CAMRDLDSPLHF. The CDR3 coding sequence is TGTGCCATGAGGGATTTAGACTCACCCCTCCACTTT.

The rearrangement joins TRBV3-1 (or the pseudogene TRBV3-2) to TRBJ1-2; D is unresolved. Germline CDR1 and CDR2: LGHDT and YNNKEL (reference sequence). The CDR3 is 15 amino acids. V lost 3 bases and J lost 4, with 15 bases in between. CDR3 in DNA: TGTGCCAGCAGCCAGGGCCCCTCAGTCCTCTATGGCTACACCTTC. Encoded protein: CASSQGPSVLYGYTF.

The chain links TRBV27 to TRBJ2-7; 7 bases map to TRBD1. Germline loops: CDR1 MNHEY, CDR2 SMNVEV (reference sequence). Trimming removed 5 bases from V and 3 bases from J; junction bases left unmatched: 16. The CDR3 is 17 amino acids. The CDR3 DNA reads as TGTGCCAGCAGTGTACAGGGGTGGACTCCGTCCATCTACGAGCAGTACTTC. This gives the protein CASSVQGWTPSIYEQYF.